Below, 12 T cell receptor beta chains from the same sample are listed, as sequenced in a study of blood T cell repertoires in COVID-19. Generated by immunoSEQ multiplex PCR, the TCRdb table keeps only in-frame clones and is missing some. Of some 360,000 clones detected, approximately 89% appear once; the ten largest clones hold just under 4%. Sequencing input: peripheral blood. Receptors originate from an older woman with COVID-19, enrolled during active disease.

CDR3 sequence: CASSQDITSGYEQYF. The CDR3 DNA sequence: TGCGCCAGCAGCCAAGATATAACTAGCGGCTACGAGCAGTACTTC. The chain couples TRBV4-1 to TRBJ2-7, with 8 bases fitting TRBD2. Germline loops: CDR1 MGHRA, CDR2 YSYEKL. The trim removed 0 bases at V and 3 bases at J, leaving 4 bases unmatched. This CDR3 is 15 amino acids long.

V gene TRBV5-1 combines with J gene TRBJ1-1; perhaps TRBD1 as D (5 bases). CDR1 is SGHRS and CDR2 is YFSETQ in the germline V gene. The V gene lost 0 bases and the J gene lost 4 bases, with 13 bases spanning the gap. This CDR3 is built from 15 residues. CDR3: CASSLVRGAATEAFF. CDR3 sequence (DNA): TGCGCCAGCAGCTTGGTACGTGGGGCGGCCACTGAAGCTTTCTTT.

This chain links TRBV30 with TRBJ1-6; maybe TRBD1 (6 bases). The ends were cut back, 5 bases at V and 13 bases at J, with 15 bases in the middle. This CDR3 is built from 12 residues. Looked up from germline, CDR1 is GTSNPN and CDR2 is SVGIG (reference sequence). The CDR3 DNA sequence: TGTGCCTGGGGGCAGCTGGGGGCCCCCCTCCACTTT. This encodes CAWGQLGAPLHF.

The chain recombines TRBV6-5 with TRBJ1-1; D might be TRBD1 (5 bases). The germline CDR1 and CDR2 sequences are MNHEY and SVGAGI. The CDR3 consists of 14 residues. V was trimmed by 7 bases and J by 2 bases, leaving 14 bases between them. The CDR3 loop is CASTPRQSNTEAFF. The DNA of the CDR3 is TGTGCCAGCACCCCTCGACAGTCTAACACTGAAGCTTTCTTT.

This chain connects TRBV30 to TRBJ1-4, with 11 bases identical to TRBD1. Germline values: CDR1 GTSNPN, CDR2 SVGIG (reference sequence). V gave up 1 base and J gave up 7 bases; unmatched junction bases: 5. The CDR3 spans 15 residues. The CDR3 coding sequence is TGTGCCTGGAGTGGGGGACAGGGGGAAACTGAAAAACTGTTTTTT. Encoded protein: CAWSGGQGETEKLFF.

V is TRBV4-1 and J is TRBJ2-3, with D unresolved. The germline V gene encodes CDR1 MGHRA and CDR2 YSYEKL. V was pared by 4 bases and J by 4 bases, with 12 bases between. This CDR3 is built from 14 residues. CDR3 amino acids: CASSPEDGPDTQYF. The CDR3 region has the DNA TGCGCCAGCAGCCCCGAAGATGGCCCAGATACGCAGTATTTT.

V usage is TRBV28 and J usage is TRBJ1-1; D possibly corresponds to TRBD1 (5 bases). CDR1 MDHEN and CDR2 SYDVKM come from the germline V gene. Trimming removed 7 bases from V and 0 bases from J, with 12 bases in between. This CDR3 contains 14 residues. The CDR3 spells CASTGGTLNTEAFF. The CDR3 bases are TGTGCCAGCACAGGAGGGACCCTGAACACTGAAGCTTTCTTT.

The CDR3 is CASSAGQGTKNIQYF. The CDR3 DNA reads TGTGCCAGCTCCGCTGGACAGGGGACCAAAAACATTCAGTACTTC. The chain is built from TRBV18 and TRBJ2-4, with 9 positions matching TRBD1. Germline V gene sequence: CDR1 KGHSH, CDR2 LQKENI. This CDR3 is 15 amino acids long. Trimming at V came to 6 bases and at J to 2 bases, leaving 5 bases not matched to a gene.

This chain connects TRBV10-3 to TRBJ2-3, with 8 bases aligning to TRBD2. CDR1 and CDR2 (germline): ENHRY, SYGVKD. V shed 6 bases and J 5 bases; nucleotides not matched to a gene: 10. This CDR3 spans 15 amino acids. The CDR3, as DNA: TGTGCCATCAGGATAGCGGGATCTAAGGGAGATACGCAGTATTTT. Amino acid sequence: CAIRIAGSKGDTQYF.

The chain employs TRBV5-1 and TRBJ2-3; TRBD2 matches 10 bases. Germline loops: CDR1 SGHRS, CDR2 YFSETQ. CDR3 length: 17 amino acids. With 0 bases clipped from V and 3 bases from J, the junction kept 7 bases outside the gene matches. CDR3 sequence reads: CASSLASSGGVTDTQYF. The CDR3 nucleotides are TGCGCCAGCAGCTTGGCCAGCAGCGGGGGGGTGACAGATACGCAGTATTTT.

The chain carries TRBV5-6 and TRBJ2-1, with 9 bases that match TRBD2. This CDR3 is built from 14 residues. Germline V gene sequence: CDR1 SGHDT, CDR2 YYEEEE. The junction had 11 bases not matched to a gene; V was cut back by 7 bases and J by 9 bases. This chain's CDR3 is CASAYLAGGLEQFF. The CDR3 bases are TGTGCCAGCGCTTATCTCGCGGGGGGGCTTGAGCAGTTCTTC.

This clone was seen a single time. V is TRBV18 and J is TRBJ1-1, with 8 nucleotides matching TRBD1. CDR3 length: 15 amino acids. V was clipped by 3 bases and J by 2 bases; unmatched bases: 5. Germline V CDR1 and CDR2: KGHSH, LQKENI. CDR3 nucleotide sequence: TGTGCCAGCTCACCCTTGGGACAGGATAACACTGAAGCTTTCTTT. As protein: CASSPLGQDNTEAFF.